The 2 T cell receptor beta chains below all came from one sample that was sequenced in a study of graft-versus-host responses after intestinal transplantation. Sequenced by immunoSEQ multiplex PCR; TCRdb stores in-frame clones only, minus some. This sample yields roughly 100,000 clones, of which 85% to 95% are seen a single time; about 0.073% belongs to the top ten. No antigen is known for these receptors. Sequences were derived from unstimulated CD8+ T cells sorted from spleen or lymph node cells, sampled before transplant. The receptors stem from a human donor who was the organ donor for an intestinal transplant.

This clone was recorded once. This chain joins TRBV19 and TRBJ1-3, with D uncertain. Germline V gene sequence: CDR1 LNHDA, CDR2 SQIVND (reference sequence). The CDR3 has 14 residues. V was shortened by 5 bases and J by 8 bases, with 16 bases between the two germline ends. The CDR3 coding sequence is TGTGCCAGTAGTCCACTCTCAGAGGGAGACACCATATATTTT. The encoded protein is CASSPLSEGDTIYF.

The V call is TRBV9, the J call TRBJ2-3, with 8 bases that match TRBD2. CDR3 length: 14 amino acids. Trimming removed 3 bases from V and 4 bases from J; junction bases left unmatched: 4. The germline V gene has CDR1 SGDLS and CDR2 YYNGEE. The CDR3 DNA reads as TGTGCCAGCAGCGCACCGGGACTAGCAGATACGCAGTATTTT. Translated: CASSAPGLADTQYF.